This TCR beta chain emerged from a study of shared clonotypes between healthy human individuals. CD45RO-negative, CCR7-positively selected cells formed the naive CD8 fraction, excluding terminally differentiated effector memory CD45RA+ cells. Adults of Caucasian background living in Nashville, Tennessee made up all donors. This clone was seen a few times. Samples underwent the assay at deep level. Assay used: immunoSEQ multiplex PCR; TCRdb lists only in-frame clones, some missing. The repertoire holds hundreds of thousands of clones, with roughly 95% as singletons. V shed 3 bases and J shed 3 bases, with 8 bases lying between them. Looked up from germline, CDR1 is MDHEN and CDR2 is SYDVKM. This CDR3 region has 13 residues.

The sequence was obtained from a woman aged 25 to 39 in good health. This chain uses TRBV28 with TRBJ1-1; the D is unclear. The sequenced sample was naive CD8+ T cells sorted from blood. Here the CDR3 reads CASSLGEDTEAFF. As DNA, the CDR3 is TGTGCCAGCAGTTTGGGTGAAGACACTGAAGCTTTCTTT.